The entry that follows covers one T cell receptor beta chain sequence. Its antigen is still unknown. This sample is drawn from a study of cytotoxic CD8 clonotypes in ibrutinib-treated CLL. Findings and caveats of the study: Relative to age-matched healthy donors, clonality at baseline was higher, and it tracked circulating CD8+ T-cell counts.

TCRdb's table, derived via immunoSEQ multiplex PCR, lists solely in-frame clones and lacks some. The data show 300,000 or so clones, roughly two thirds seen once. Trimming removed 2 bases from V and 0 bases from J, with 13 bases in between. The CDR3 consists of 16 residues. Germline CDR1 is SGHRS and CDR2 is YFSETQ. V and J are TRBV5-1 and TRBJ2-3, with no clear D. The source of this sequence is a human donor with chronic lymphocytic leukemia. This material consisted of PBMCs, taken after 36 months of ibrutinib treatment. The CDR3 nucleotides are TGCGCCAGCAGCTTAGGCCCGCATTCTAGCACAGATACGCAGTATTTT. Its protein product is CASSLGPHSSTDTQYF. Combining the CDR3 with reference TRBV5-1 and TRBJ2-3 gives the whole variable domain KAGVTQTPRYLIKTRGQQVTLSCSPISGHRSVSWYQQTPGQGLQFLFEYFSETQRNKGNFPGRFSGRQFSNSRSEMNVSTLELGDSALYLCASSLGPHSSTDTQYFGPGTRLTVL.